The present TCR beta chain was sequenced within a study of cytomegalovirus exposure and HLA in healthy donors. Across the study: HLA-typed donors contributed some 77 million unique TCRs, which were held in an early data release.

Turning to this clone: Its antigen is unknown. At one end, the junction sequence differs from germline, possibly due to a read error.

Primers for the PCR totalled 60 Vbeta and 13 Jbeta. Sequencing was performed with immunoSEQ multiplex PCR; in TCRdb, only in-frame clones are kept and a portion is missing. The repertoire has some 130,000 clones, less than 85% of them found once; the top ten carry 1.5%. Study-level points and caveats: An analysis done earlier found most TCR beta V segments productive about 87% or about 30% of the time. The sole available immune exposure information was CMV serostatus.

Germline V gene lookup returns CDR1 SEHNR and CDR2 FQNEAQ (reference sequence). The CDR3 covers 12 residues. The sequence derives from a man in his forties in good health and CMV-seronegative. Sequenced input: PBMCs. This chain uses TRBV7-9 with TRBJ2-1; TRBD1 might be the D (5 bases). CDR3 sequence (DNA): TGTTCCAGCGTAGGGGTGAACAATGAGCAGTTCTTC. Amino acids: CSSVGVNNEQFF.